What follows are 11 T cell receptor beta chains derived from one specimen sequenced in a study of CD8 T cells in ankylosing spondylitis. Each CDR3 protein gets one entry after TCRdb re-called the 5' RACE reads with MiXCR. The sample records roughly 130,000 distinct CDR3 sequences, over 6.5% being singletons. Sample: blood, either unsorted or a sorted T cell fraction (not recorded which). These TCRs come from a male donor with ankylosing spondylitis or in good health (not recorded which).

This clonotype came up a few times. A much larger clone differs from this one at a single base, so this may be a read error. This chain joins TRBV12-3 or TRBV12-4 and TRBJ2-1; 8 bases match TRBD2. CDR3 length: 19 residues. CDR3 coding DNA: TGTGCCTGCAGTCTGCGGCAGATCCTAGCGGGCCCAACCTACAATGAGCAGTTCTTC. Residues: CACSLRQILAGPTYNEQFF.

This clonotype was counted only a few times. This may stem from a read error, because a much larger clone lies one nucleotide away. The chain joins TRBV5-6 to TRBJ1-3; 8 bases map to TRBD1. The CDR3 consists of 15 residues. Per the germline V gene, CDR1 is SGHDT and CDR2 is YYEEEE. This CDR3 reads CASSLAGGYGNAIYF. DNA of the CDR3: TGTGCCAGCAGCTTGGCAGGGGGCTATGGAAACGCCATATATTTT.

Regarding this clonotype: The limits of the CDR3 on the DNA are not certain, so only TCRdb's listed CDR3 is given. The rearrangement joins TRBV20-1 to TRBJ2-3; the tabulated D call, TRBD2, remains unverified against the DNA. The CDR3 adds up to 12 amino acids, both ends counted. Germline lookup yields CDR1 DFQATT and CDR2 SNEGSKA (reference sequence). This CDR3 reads CSVAEGTLGQYF.

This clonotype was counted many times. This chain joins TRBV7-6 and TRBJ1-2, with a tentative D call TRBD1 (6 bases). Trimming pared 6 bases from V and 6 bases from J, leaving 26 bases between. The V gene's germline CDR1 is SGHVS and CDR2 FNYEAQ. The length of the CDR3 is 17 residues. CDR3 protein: CASSTTGTPPPSDGYTF. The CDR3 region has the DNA TGTGCCAGCAGTACAACCGGGACACCGCCTCCCTCTGATGGCTACACCTTC.

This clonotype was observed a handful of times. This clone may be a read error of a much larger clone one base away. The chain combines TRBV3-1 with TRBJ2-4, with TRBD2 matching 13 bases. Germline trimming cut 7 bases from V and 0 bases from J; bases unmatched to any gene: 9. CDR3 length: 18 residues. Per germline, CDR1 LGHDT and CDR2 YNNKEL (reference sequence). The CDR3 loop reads CASTLLAGGLGAKNIQYF. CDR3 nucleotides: TGTGCCAGCACCCTACTAGCGGGGGGGCTTGGAGCCAAAAACATTCAGTACTTC.

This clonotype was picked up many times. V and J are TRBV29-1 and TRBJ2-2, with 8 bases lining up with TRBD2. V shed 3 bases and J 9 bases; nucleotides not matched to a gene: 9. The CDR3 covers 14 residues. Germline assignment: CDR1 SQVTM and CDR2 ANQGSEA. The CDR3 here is CSVDGGSGSRELFF. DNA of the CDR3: TGCAGCGTTGACGGTGGAAGCGGGAGCCGGGAGCTGTTTTTT.

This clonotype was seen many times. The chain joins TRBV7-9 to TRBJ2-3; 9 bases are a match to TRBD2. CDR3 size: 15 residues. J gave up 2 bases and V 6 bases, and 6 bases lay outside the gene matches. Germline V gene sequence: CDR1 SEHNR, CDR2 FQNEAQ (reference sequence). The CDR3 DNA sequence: TGTGCCAGCAGAGGGACTAGCAGTTACACAGATACGCAGTATTTT. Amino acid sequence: CASRGTSSYTDTQYF.

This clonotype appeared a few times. CDR3 bases: TGCAGTGCTAGAGGGGGACTCGCCCTCGGCAATCAGCCCCAGCATTTT. Protein product: CSARGGLALGNQPQHF. V usage is TRBV20-1 and J usage is TRBJ1-5; weak D call: TRBD1 (5 bases). The CDR3 consists of 16 residues. Germline V gene data show CDR1 as DFQATT and CDR2 as SNEGSKA (reference sequence). Trimming left V 1 base short and J 2 bases short, with 15 bases between.

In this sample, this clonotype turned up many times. The CDR3 sequence is CASSYYGPETQYF. As DNA, the CDR3 is TGTGCCAGCAGTTACTATGGCCCCGAGACCCAGTACTTC. The chain links TRBV6-2 or TRBV6-3 to TRBJ2-5, with D unresolved. The CDR3 is 13 amino acids. CDR1 and CDR2 (germline): MNHEY, SVGEGT. The V end was cut by 1 base, the J end by 5 bases, with 8 bases between.

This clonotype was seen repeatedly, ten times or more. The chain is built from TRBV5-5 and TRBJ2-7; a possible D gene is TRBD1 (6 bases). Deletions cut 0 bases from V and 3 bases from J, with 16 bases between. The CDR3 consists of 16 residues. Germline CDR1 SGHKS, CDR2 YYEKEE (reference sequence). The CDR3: CASSLERDNRNYEQYF. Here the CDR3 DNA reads TGTGCCAGCAGCTTGGAAAGGGACAACCGAAACTACGAGCAGTACTTC.

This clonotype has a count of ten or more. Written as DNA, the CDR3 is TGCGCCAGCAGCCAAGATCTCGGTTATCAGCCCCAGCATTTT. This encodes CASSQDLGYQPQHF. The chain links TRBV4-1 to TRBJ1-5, with D unresolved. Looked up from germline, CDR1 is MGHRA and CDR2 is YSYEKL. The V end lost 0 bases, the J end lost 5 bases, and 8 bases lay between the germline ends. The CDR3 consists of 14 residues.